Here is one T cell receptor beta chain with its context. Its antigen is unknown. The data were obtained in a study of vaccination effects on CD4 cells after COVID-19. Looking at the study overall: Post-vaccine specimens arrived a median 72 days past the second dose.

The junction had 2 bases not matched to a gene; V was cut back by 8 bases and J by 0 bases. The CDR3 length is 14 residues. Germline-derived CDR1 and CDR2 are SNHLY and FYNNEI. Sequencing used immunoSEQ multiplex PCR; TCRdb keeps in-frame clones, though not all of them. This sample has just under 60,000 clones, with around four fifths found just once. Sequencing followed a ViraFEST assay step that expanded antigen-specific CD4+ T cells with viral peptide pools. Isolating CD4+ T cells followed ten to eleven days of culture. Participants were given two doses of BNT162b2 or mRNA-1273 vaccine. The rearrangement joins TRBV2 to TRBJ1-5, with 9 bases identical to TRBD1. This sample comprised CD4+ T cells from PBMCs cultured with HCoV-OC43 spike peptides, obtained after COVID-19 vaccination. As for subset: HCoV-OC43 spike overlapping peptide pool stimulation. The sequence was collected from a human donor who received a COVID-19 vaccine. CDR3 DNA: TGTGCCAGCCGGGGACAGGGTAGCAATCAGCCCCAGCATTTT. This sequence encodes CASRGQGSNQPQHF.